What follows are 31 T cell receptor beta chains derived from one specimen sequenced in a study of blood T cell repertoires in COVID-19. Sequencing was performed with immunoSEQ multiplex PCR; in TCRdb, only in-frame clones are kept and a portion is missing. The sample lists under 95,000 clones; approximately 85% were seen once. Sequenced input: peripheral blood. The source of these receptors is a man in his forties or fifties with COVID-19, enrolled during active disease.

The chain couples TRBV4-1 to TRBJ1-5; 8 positions agree with TRBD1. Trimming removed 0 bases from V and 5 bases from J; junction bases left unmatched: 3. The CDR3 extends over 15 amino acids. Germline V gene sequence: CDR1 MGHRA, CDR2 YSYEKL. The CDR3 here is CASSQDTGGHQPQHF. CDR3 in DNA: TGCGCCAGCAGCCAAGATACAGGGGGACATCAGCCCCAGCATTTT.

Remarks on this clone: The germline gene is not matched at one end of the junction; a read error may be the cause. This rearrangement joins TRBV27 to TRBJ2-1; TRBD2 matches at 10 bases. Germline loops: CDR1 MNHEY, CDR2 SMNVEV (reference sequence). The CDR3 loop spans 15 amino acids. The DNA for the CDR3 is TGTGCCAGCAGGCAGGGAGCGGGAGGGCCTAGTGAGCAGCTCTTC. This gives the protein CASRQGAGGPSEQLF.

V and J are TRBV9 and TRBJ1-3; 7 nucleotides align to TRBD1. The CDR3 runs to 13 residues. Germline loops: CDR1 SGDLS, CDR2 YYNGEE. The ends lost 4 bases at V and 3 bases at J; junction bases unmatched: 1. The CDR3 region has the DNA TGTGCCAGCAGCTCAGGGGGTGGAAACACCATATATTTT. Its translation: CASSSGGGNTIYF.

The chain uses TRBV7-3 and TRBJ1-2; the D is unclear. Trimming removed 5 bases at V and 5 bases at J, with 9 bases between. This CDR3 has 12 amino acids. The germline CDR1 and CDR2 sequences are SGHTA and FQGTGA. The chain's CDR3 is CASSTTEYGYTF. CDR3 coding DNA: TGTGCCAGCAGCACAACAGAATATGGCTACACCTTC.

The V gene is TRBV29-1, the J gene TRBJ2-1; the match to TRBD2 covers 7 bases. CDR3 length: 14 amino acids. After removal of 4 bases from V and 2 bases from J, the junction contained 5 bases not matched to a gene. Germline V lookup: CDR1 SQVTM, CDR2 ANQGSEA. The CDR3 DNA is TGCAGCGTTGGCGGGGGTTGGGCCTACAATGAGCAGTTCTTC. Encoded protein: CSVGGGWAYNEQFF.

There are a few counts of this clone. V is TRBV4-3 and J is TRBJ1-1, with D unresolved. Germline V gene sequence: CDR1 LGHNA, CDR2 YSLEER. Trimming pared 2 bases from V and 5 bases from J, leaving 15 bases between. The CDR3 sequence is 15 residues long. The CDR3 coding sequence is TGCGCCAGCAGCCAAAGTACAGTGTTGGATACTGAAGCTTTCTTT. Residues: CASSQSTVLDTEAFF.

This chain links TRBV7-2 with TRBJ1-5; the match to TRBD1 covers 8 bases. Germline CDR1 is SGHTA and CDR2 is FQGNSA. V gave up 6 bases and J gave up 4 bases; unmatched junction bases: 5. CDR3 length: 14 amino acids. The DNA of the CDR3 is TGTGCCAGCAGTTCTGGACAGGGTAATCAGCCCCAGCATTTT. Residues: CASSSGQGNQPQHF.

The table lists this clone with a few counts. The CDR3 DNA reads TGTGCCAGCAGCCAAGCCGGGACAAACACCGGGGAGCTGTTTTTT. Protein: CASSQAGTNTGELFF. The chain carries TRBV4-2 and TRBJ2-2, with D possibly TRBD1 on 6 matching bases. CDR1 is LGHNA and CDR2 is YNFKEQ in the germline V gene. CDR3 size: 15 residues. V lost 1 base to trimming and J lost 2 bases, with 8 bases between them.

The chain links TRBV11-2 to TRBJ1-1; tentative D call: TRBD1 (5 bases). V was cut by 1 base and J by 0 bases, with 9 bases left in between. The CDR3 extends over 15 amino acids. CDR1 is SGHAT and CDR2 is FQNNGV in the germline V gene. The CDR3 DNA reads TGTGCCAGCAGCTTAGGGGCGGGGCTGAACACTGAAGCTTTCTTT. It codes for CASSLGAGLNTEAFF.

V usage is TRBV28 and J usage is TRBJ2-7; TRBD2 matches at 10 bases. The CDR3 consists of 16 residues. V trimming: 6 bases; J trimming: 4 bases; junction bases outside the gene matches: 12. Germline-derived CDR1 and CDR2 are MDHEN and SYDVKM. DNA for the CDR3: TGTGCCAGCAGCGGGGGGACTAGCGCAAAGGGGTACGAGCAGTACTTC. Translating gives CASSGGTSAKGYEQYF.

CDR3 in DNA: TGCAGCGTTCGTCAGCGGGGCAGCTCCTACAATGAGCAGTTCTTC. Translation: CSVRQRGSSYNEQFF. V usage is TRBV29-1 and J usage is TRBJ2-1, with 7 bases fitting TRBD2. J gave up 0 bases and V 5 bases, and 7 bases lay outside the gene matches. The CDR3 has 15 amino acids. Germline V CDR1 and CDR2: SQVTM, ANQGSEA.

The table lists this clone with a few counts. The J gene is TRBJ2-5, the V gene TRBV5-1; 8 nucleotides match TRBD2. The CDR3 totals 18 residues. CDR1 SGHRS and CDR2 YFSETQ come from the germline V gene. With 2 bases clipped from V and 4 bases from J, the junction kept 16 bases outside the gene matches. DNA of the CDR3: TGCGCCAGCAGCTTCGTCGGAACTAGCGGAGCCCACGTAGAGACCCAGTACTTC. This translates into CASSFVGTSGAHVETQYF.

The chain uses TRBV3-1 (or the pseudogene TRBV3-2) and TRBJ1-2; D might be TRBD1 (6 bases). CDR3 length equals 14 residues. V gave up 1 base and J gave up 7 bases, with 13 bases separating them. The germline V gene encodes CDR1 LGHDT and CDR2 YNNKEL (reference sequence). Here the CDR3 DNA reads TGTGCCAGCAGCCAAGTCCAGGGGCGAGGTGGCTACACCTTC. It yields the protein CASSQVQGRGGYTF.

The rearrangement links TRBV14 to TRBJ2-7; D is possibly TRBD2 (5 bases). With 4 bases removed from V and 4 bases from J, the gap between germline ends came to 11 bases. The CDR3 is 13 amino acids. Germline values: CDR1 SGHDN, CDR2 FVKESK. CDR3 bases: TGTGCCAGCAGCCTTTCTAGCAGGTACGAGCAGTACTTC. Its protein is CASSLSSRYEQYF.

The rearrangement links TRBV5-5 to TRBJ2-6; D gene unclear. V shed 2 bases and J shed 0 bases, with 6 bases lying between them. The CDR3 is made up of 15 amino acids. Germline CDR1 is SGHKS and CDR2 is YYEKEE (reference sequence). In nucleotides, the CDR3 is TGTGCCAGCAGCTTTCGGTTCTCTGGGGCCAACGTCCTGACTTTC. Translation gives CASSFRFSGANVLTF. The full variable domain, in which reference TRBV5-5 and TRBJ2-6 provide the parts outside the CDR3, is DAGVTQSPTHLIKTRGQQVTLRCSPISGHKSVSWYQQVLGQGPQFIFQYYEKEERGRGNFPDRFSARQFPNYSSELNVNALLLGDSALYLCASSFRFSGANVLTFGAGSRLTVL.

This clone rates as medium-sized. The chain combines TRBV6-5 with TRBJ1-1, with D possibly being TRBD1 (6 bases). The CDR3 totals 13 residues. Germline V gives CDR1 MNHEY, CDR2 SVGAGI. Deletions cut 8 bases from V and 1 base from J, with 11 bases between. CDR3 DNA sequence: TGTGCCAGCGCCCGGACAGCGAACACTGAAGCTTTCTTT. This gives the protein CASARTANTEAFF.

The rearrangement joins TRBV9 to TRBJ2-7, with 7 nucleotides matching TRBD1. Germline lookup yields CDR1 SGDLS and CDR2 YYNGEE. The CDR3 extends over 15 amino acids. V dropped 0 bases and J dropped 2; count of bases not matched to a gene: 5. The CDR3: CASSVGTGATYEQYF. Here the CDR3 DNA reads TGTGCCAGCAGCGTAGGGACAGGCGCAACCTACGAGCAGTACTTC.

The genes are TRBV3-1 (or the pseudogene TRBV3-2) and TRBJ2-5; no clear D gene. The CDR3 loop spans 14 amino acids. Trimming took 2 bases from V and 1 from J, leaving 8 bases between them. From germline, CDR1 is LGHDT and CDR2 YNNKEL (reference sequence). The DNA for the CDR3 is TGTGCCAGCAGCCAAACAGATTTCCAAGAGACCCAGTACTTC. Protein product: CASSQTDFQETQYF.

The genes are TRBV9 and TRBJ2-7; 8 nucleotides match TRBD1. The junction had 8 bases not matched to a gene; V was cut back by 3 bases and J by 3 bases. The CDR3 has 15 amino acids. Germline-derived CDR1 and CDR2 are SGDLS and YYNGEE. The CDR3 DNA is TGTGCCAGCAGCGCCAGACAGGGGTTCAGCTACGAGCAGTACTTC. Protein sequence: CASSARQGFSYEQYF.

The gene calls are TRBV9 and TRBJ2-3; D is perhaps TRBD2 (5 bases). Trimming removed 3 bases from V and 2 bases from J, with 16 bases in between. The CDR3 runs to 16 residues. Germline V gene sequence: CDR1 SGDLS, CDR2 YYNGEE. In nucleotides, the CDR3 is TGTGCCAGCAGCGCGGGAACTTCAGACCTCACAGATACGCAGTATTTT. It yields the protein CASSAGTSDLTDTQYF.

With regard to this clone: The junction departs from germline at one end; a sequencing error may be responsible. The rearrangement joins TRBV4-2 to TRBJ2-1; no firm D call. The germline CDR1 and CDR2 sequences are LGHNA and YNFKEQ. The CDR3 is made up of 16 amino acids. In nucleotides, the CDR3 is TGTGCCAGCAGCGAAGACGTACAGAGCTCCTACAATGAGCAGTTCTTC. Translating it yields CASSEDVQSSYNEQFF.

The chain combines TRBV27 with TRBJ2-2, with D possibly TRBD1 on 6 matching bases. This CDR3 spans 16 amino acids. The germline V gene has CDR1 MNHEY and CDR2 SMNVEV (reference sequence). The V and J ends lost 5 bases and 0 bases respectively, with 13 bases between them. The DNA for the CDR3 is TGTGCCAGCAGTCCCAGGGGTGGATCGAACACCGGGGAGCTGTTTTTT. Protein sequence: CASSPRGGSNTGELFF.

CDR3 DNA: TGTGCCAGCGGGGGCGGATCGGGGGGCACTGAAGCTTTCTTT. Amino acid sequence: CASGGGSGGTEAFF. The rearrangement uses TRBV11-2 and TRBJ1-1; D perhaps matches TRBD1 (6 bases). Germline-derived CDR1 and CDR2 are SGHAT and FQNNGV. V was cut by 8 bases and J by 4 bases, with 17 bases left in between. The CDR3 covers 14 residues. Combining the CDR3 with reference TRBV11-2 and TRBJ1-1 gives the whole variable domain EAGVAQSPRYKIIEKRQSVAFWCNPISGHATLYWYQQILGQGPKLLIQFQNNGVVDDSQLPKDRFSAERLKGVDSTLKIQPAKLEDSAVYLCASGGGSGGTEAFFGQGTRLTVV.

This clone was observed once. The chain has TRBV14 and TRBJ2-1; no reliable D call. There are 14 residues in the CDR3. Germline lookup yields CDR1 SGHDN and CDR2 FVKESK. V was cut by 1 base and J by 2 bases, with 6 bases left in between. The chain's CDR3 is CASSQGLAYNEQFF. CDR3 nucleotide sequence: TGTGCCAGCAGCCAAGGTCTAGCCTACAATGAGCAGTTCTTC.

V usage is TRBV7-9 and J usage is TRBJ2-3; no clear D. CDR1 and CDR2 from the germline V gene are SEHNR and FQNEAQ (reference sequence). Trimming left V 3 bases short and J 0 bases short, with 7 bases between. The CDR3 contains 14 residues. The CDR3 region is CASSLASSTDTQYF. CDR3 coding DNA: TGTGCCAGCAGCTTGGCATCTAGCACAGATACGCAGTATTTT.

The rearrangement links TRBV19 to TRBJ1-5; possible D gene TRBD1, 6 bases. V was shortened by 0 bases and J by 6 bases, with 21 bases between the two germline ends. This CDR3 is 18 amino acids long. CDR1 LNHDA and CDR2 SQIVND come from the germline V gene (reference sequence). This CDR3 is CASSIDPDSPWLLQPQHF. In DNA, the CDR3 is TGTGCCAGTAGTATAGACCCGGACAGTCCGTGGCTACTTCAGCCCCAGCATTTT.

V gene TRBV7-9 combines with J gene TRBJ2-1; 11 bases are a match to TRBD2. The CDR3 has 16 amino acids. After removal of 7 bases from V and 7 bases from J, the junction contained 12 bases not matched to a gene. Germline V gene sequence: CDR1 SEHNR, CDR2 FQNEAQ (reference sequence). Here the CDR3 reads CASTPLGASGRNEQFF. The CDR3 region has the DNA TGTGCCAGCACCCCCTTAGGAGCTAGCGGGAGGAATGAGCAGTTCTTC.

This clone showed up just once. The rearrangement joins TRBV9 to TRBJ2-2; 9 bases are shared with TRBD1. Trimming at V came to 3 bases and at J to 2 bases, leaving 5 bases not matched to a gene. The CDR3 has 16 amino acids. Looked up from germline, CDR1 is SGDLS and CDR2 is YYNGEE. The CDR3: CASSARQGVNTGELFF. CDR3 coding DNA: TGTGCCAGCAGCGCCCGACAGGGGGTCAACACCGGGGAGCTGTTTTTT.

V is TRBV30 and J is TRBJ2-3; 7 bases are a match to TRBD2. CDR3 length: 17 residues. V was pared by 3 bases and J by 7 bases, with 19 bases of the junction left unmatched. Germline V lookup: CDR1 GTSNPN, CDR2 SVGIG (reference sequence). The DNA for the CDR3 is TGTGCCTGGAGCCGGGGAGGGGCTACGGTCGATCCGAATACGCAGTATTTT. This codes for CAWSRGGATVDPNTQYF.

The CDR3 region is CSVEGGEGPRENTEAFF. CDR3 bases: TGCAGCGTTGAAGGAGGGGAGGGCCCCAGGGAGAACACTGAAGCTTTCTTT. This chain connects TRBV29-1 to TRBJ1-1, with a possible D match to TRBD1 (5 bases). The CDR3 extends over 17 amino acids. V was cut by 1 base and J by 1 base, with 19 bases left in between. Germline CDR1 SQVTM, CDR2 ANQGSEA.

The genes are TRBV7-2 and TRBJ1-6; weak D call: TRBD1 (6 bases). The CDR3 consists of 13 residues. Germline V gene lookup returns CDR1 SGHTA and CDR2 FQGNSA. V lost 5 bases to trimming and J lost 13 bases, with 15 bases between them. CDR3 loop: CASSLQGTGPLHF. The CDR3 DNA follows: TGTGCCAGCAGCCTCCAGGGGACGGGGCCCCTCCACTTT. Full variable domain (remainder filled in from reference TRBV7-2 and TRBJ1-6): GAGVSQSPSNKVTEKGKDVELRCDPISGHTALYWYRQSLGQGLEFLIYFQGNSAPDKSGLPSDRFSAERTGGSVSTLTIQRTQQEDSAVYLCASSLQGTGPLHFGNGTRLTVT.